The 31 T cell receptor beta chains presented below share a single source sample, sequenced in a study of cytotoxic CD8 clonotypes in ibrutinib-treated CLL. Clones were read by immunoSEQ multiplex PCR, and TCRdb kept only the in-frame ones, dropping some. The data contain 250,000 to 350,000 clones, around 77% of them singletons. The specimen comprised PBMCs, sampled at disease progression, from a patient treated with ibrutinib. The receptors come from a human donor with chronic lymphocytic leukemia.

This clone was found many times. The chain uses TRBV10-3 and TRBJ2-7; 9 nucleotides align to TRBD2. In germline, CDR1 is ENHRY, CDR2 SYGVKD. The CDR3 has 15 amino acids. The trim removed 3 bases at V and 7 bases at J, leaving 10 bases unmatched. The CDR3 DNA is TGTGCCATCAGTGATGGCGGGGGGGCGACGGGTGAGCAGTACTTC. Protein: CAISDGGGATGEQYF.

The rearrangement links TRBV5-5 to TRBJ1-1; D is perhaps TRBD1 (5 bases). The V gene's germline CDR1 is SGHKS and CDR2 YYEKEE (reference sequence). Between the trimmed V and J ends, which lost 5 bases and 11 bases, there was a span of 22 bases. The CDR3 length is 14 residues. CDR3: CASSSQGGWLSAFF. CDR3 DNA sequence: TGTGCCAGCAGTTCTCAGGGCGGTTGGTTATCCGCTTTCTTT.

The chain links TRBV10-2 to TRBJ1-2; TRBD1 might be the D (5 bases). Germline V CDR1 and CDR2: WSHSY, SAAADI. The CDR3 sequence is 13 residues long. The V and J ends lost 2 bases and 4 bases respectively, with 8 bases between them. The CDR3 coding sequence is TGCGCCAGCAGTGAGCCAGGGATCTATGGCTACACCTTC. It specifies CASSEPGIYGYTF.

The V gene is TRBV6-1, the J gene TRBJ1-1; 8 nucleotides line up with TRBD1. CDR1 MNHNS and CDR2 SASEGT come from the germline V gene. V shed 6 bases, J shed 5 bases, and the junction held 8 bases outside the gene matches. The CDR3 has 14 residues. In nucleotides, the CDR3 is TGTGCCAGCAGGACAGGGGTTTGGGGGACTGAAGCTTTCTTT. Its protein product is CASRTGVWGTEAFF.

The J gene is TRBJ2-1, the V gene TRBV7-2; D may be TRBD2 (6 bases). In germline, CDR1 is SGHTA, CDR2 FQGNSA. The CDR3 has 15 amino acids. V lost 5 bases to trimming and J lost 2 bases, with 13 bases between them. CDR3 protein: CASSSRRAPYNEQFF. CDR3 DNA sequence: TGTGCCAGCAGCAGCAGGAGGGCCCCCTACAATGAGCAGTTCTTC.

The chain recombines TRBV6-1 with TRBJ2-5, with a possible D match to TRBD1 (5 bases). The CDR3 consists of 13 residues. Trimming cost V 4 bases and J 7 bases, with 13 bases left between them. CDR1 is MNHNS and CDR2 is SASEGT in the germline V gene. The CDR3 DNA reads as TGTGCCAGCAGTGCTGACAGATTGGCGACCCAGTACTTC. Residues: CASSADRLATQYF.

The CDR3 DNA is TGTGCCAGCGCCCAAGTTTATGGGACCTTACCCCAGTATAATTCACCCCTCCACTTT. Translating it yields CASAQVYGTLPQYNSPLHF. The gene calls are TRBV27 and TRBJ1-6; D is possibly TRBD1 (5 bases). Trimming removed 8 bases at V and 4 bases at J, with 27 bases between. Germline CDR1 reads MNHEY; CDR2 reads SMNVEV (reference sequence). The CDR3 contains 19 residues.

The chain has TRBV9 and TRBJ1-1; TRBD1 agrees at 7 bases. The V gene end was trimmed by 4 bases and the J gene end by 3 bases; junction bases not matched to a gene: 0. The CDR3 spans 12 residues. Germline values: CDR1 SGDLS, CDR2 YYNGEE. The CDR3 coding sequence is TGTGCCAGCAGCACAGGGGACACTGAAGCTTTCTTT. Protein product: CASSTGDTEAFF. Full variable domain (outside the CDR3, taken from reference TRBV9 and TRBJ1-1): DSGVTQTPKHLITATGQRVTLRCSPRSGDLSVYWYQQSLDQGLQFLIQYYNGEERAKGNILERFSAQQFPDLHSELNLSSLELGDSALYFCASSTGDTEAFFGQGTRLTVV.

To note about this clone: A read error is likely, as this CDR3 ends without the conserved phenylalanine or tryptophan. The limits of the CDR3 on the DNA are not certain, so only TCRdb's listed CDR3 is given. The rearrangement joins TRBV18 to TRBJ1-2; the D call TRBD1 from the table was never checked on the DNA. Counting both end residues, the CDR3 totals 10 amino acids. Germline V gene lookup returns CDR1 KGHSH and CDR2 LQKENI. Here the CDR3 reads CASSVEPGHS.

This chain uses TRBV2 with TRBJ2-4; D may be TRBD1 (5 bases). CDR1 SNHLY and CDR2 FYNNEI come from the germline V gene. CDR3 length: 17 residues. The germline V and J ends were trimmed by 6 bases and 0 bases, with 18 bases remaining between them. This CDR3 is CASRRRQKIVAKNIQYF. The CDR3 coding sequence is TGTGCCAGCAGGAGAAGACAGAAAATAGTAGCCAAAAACATTCAGTACTTC.

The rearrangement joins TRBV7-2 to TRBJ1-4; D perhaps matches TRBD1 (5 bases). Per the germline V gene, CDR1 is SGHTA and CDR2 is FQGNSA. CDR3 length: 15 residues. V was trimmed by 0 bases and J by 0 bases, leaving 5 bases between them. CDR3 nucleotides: TGTGCCAGCAGCTTAGCAGGGGCAACTAATGAAAAACTGTTTTTT. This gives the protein CASSLAGATNEKLFF.

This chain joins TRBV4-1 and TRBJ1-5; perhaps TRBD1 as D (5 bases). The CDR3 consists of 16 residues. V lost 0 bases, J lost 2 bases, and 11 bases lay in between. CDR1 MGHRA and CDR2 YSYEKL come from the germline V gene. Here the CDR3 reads CASSQDRGRGNQPQHF. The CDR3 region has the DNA TGCGCCAGCAGCCAAGATAGGGGACGGGGCAATCAGCCCCAGCATTTT.

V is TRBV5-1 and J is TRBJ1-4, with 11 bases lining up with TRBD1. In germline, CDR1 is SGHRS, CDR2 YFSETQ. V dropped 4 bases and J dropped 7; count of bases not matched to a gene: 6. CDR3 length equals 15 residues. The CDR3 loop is CASSTSGTGGEKLFF. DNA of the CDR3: TGCGCCAGCAGCACCTCCGGGACAGGGGGTGAAAAACTGTTTTTT.

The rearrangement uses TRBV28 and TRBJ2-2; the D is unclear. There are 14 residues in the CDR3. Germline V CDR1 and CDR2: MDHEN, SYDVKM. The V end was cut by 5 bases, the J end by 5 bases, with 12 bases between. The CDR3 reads CASSMGFLTGELFF. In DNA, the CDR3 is TGTGCCAGCAGTATGGGTTTTTTGACCGGGGAGCTGTTTTTT.

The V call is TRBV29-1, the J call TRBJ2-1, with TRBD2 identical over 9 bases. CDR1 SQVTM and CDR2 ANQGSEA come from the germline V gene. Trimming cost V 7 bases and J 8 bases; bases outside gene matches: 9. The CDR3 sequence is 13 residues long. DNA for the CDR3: TGCAGCGCCTGGACTAGCGTAAGGGATGAGCAGTTCTTC. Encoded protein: CSAWTSVRDEQFF.

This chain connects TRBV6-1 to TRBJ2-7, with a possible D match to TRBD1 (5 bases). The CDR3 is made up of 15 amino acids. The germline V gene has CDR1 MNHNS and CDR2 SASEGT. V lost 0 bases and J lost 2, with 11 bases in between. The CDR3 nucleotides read TGTGCCAGCAGTGAAGCGGCCAGGGTTACCTACGAGCAGTACTTC. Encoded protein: CASSEAARVTYEQYF.

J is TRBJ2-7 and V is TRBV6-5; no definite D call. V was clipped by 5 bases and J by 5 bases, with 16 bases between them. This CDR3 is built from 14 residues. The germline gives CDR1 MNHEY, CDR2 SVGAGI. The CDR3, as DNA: TGTGCCAGCAGTACTTTAACCCCAGGAGACGAGCAGTACTTC. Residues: CASSTLTPGDEQYF.

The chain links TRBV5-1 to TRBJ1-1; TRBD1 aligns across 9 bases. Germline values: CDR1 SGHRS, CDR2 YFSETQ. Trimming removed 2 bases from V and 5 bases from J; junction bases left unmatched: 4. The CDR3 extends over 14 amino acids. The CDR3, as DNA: TGCGCCAGCAGCTTCACAGGGGGCCGAACTGAAGCTTTCTTT. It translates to CASSFTGGRTEAFF.

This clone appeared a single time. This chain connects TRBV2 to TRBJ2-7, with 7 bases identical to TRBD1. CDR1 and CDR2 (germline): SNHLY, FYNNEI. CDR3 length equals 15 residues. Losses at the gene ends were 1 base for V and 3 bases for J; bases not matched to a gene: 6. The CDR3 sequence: CASSEGQGEYYEQYF. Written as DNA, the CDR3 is TGTGCCAGCAGTGAAGGACAGGGAGAGTACTACGAGCAGTACTTC.

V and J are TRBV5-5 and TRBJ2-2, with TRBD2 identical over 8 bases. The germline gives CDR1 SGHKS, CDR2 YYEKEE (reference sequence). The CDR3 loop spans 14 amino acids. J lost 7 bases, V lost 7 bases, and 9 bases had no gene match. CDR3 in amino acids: CASCSGSWGGELFF. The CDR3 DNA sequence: TGTGCCAGCTGCAGCGGGAGTTGGGGCGGGGAGCTGTTTTTT. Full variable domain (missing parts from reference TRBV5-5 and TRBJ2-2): DAGVTQSPTHLIKTRGQQVTLRCSPISGHKSVSWYQQVLGQGPQFIFQYYEKEERGRGNFPDRFSARQFPNYSSELNVNALLLGDSALYLCASCSGSWGGELFFGEGSRLTVL.

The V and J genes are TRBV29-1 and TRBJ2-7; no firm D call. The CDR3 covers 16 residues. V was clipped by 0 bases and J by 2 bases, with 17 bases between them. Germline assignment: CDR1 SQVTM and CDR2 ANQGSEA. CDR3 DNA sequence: TGCAGCGTTGAAGACCCGAAAGTTTTGAAGCCCTACGAGCAGTACTTC. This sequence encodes CSVEDPKVLKPYEQYF.

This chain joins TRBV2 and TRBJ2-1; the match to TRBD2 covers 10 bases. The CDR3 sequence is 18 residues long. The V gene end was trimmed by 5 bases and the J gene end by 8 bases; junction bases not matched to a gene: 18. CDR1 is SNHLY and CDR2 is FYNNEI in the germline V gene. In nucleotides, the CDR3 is TGTGCCAGCAGTCCTAACTGGGCCCTAGCGGGAGTGAAGGATGAGCAGTTCTTC. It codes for CASSPNWALAGVKDEQFF.

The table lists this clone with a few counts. CDR3 in amino acids: CASSQVGGSYEQYF. Here the CDR3 DNA reads TGCGCCAGCAGCCAAGTAGGGGGCTCCTACGAGCAGTACTTC. This chain joins TRBV4-3 and TRBJ2-7; D may be TRBD1 (6 bases). V was trimmed by 1 base and J by 0 bases, leaving 7 bases between them. CDR3 length: 14 residues. Germline CDR1 reads LGHNA; CDR2 reads YSLEER.

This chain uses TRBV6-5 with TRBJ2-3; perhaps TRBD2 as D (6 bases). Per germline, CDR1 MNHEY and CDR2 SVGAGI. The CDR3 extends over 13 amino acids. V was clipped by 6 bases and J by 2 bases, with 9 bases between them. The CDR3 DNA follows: TGTGCCAGCAGGGGGGGATACACAGATACGCAGTATTTT. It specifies CASRGGYTDTQYF.

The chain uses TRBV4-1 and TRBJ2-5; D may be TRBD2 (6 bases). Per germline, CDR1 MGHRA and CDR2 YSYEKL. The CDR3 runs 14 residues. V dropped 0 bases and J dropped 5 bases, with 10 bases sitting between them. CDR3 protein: CASSQEGGRETQYF. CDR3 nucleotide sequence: TGCGCCAGCAGCCAAGAAGGAGGGAGGGAGACCCAGTACTTC.

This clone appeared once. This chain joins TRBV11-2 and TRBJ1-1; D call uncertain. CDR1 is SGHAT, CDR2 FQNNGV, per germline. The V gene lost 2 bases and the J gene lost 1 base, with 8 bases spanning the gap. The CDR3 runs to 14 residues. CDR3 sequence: CASSLLSGNTEAFF. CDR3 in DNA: TGTGCCAGCAGCTTACTCTCGGGGAACACTGAAGCTTTCTTT.

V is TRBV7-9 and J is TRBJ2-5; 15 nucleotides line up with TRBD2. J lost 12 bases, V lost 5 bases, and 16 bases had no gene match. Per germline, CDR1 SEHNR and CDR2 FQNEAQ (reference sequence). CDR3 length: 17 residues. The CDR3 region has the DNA TGTGCCAGCAGCAAGGGGACTAGCGGGGGGCCAACCCGACCAGAGTACTTC. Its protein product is CASSKGTSGGPTRPEYF.

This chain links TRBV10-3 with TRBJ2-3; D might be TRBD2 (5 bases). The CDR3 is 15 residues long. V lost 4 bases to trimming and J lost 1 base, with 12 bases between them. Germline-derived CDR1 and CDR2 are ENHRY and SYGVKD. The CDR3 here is CAISAAAGGTDTQYF. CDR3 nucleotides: TGTGCCATCAGTGCAGCGGCTGGGGGCACAGATACGCAGTATTTT.

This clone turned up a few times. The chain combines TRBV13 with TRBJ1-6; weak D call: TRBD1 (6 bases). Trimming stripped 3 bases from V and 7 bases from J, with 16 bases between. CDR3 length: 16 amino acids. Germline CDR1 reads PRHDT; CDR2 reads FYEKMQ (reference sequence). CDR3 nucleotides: TGTGCCAGCAGCTTCGCCGGGACACTTGAGAATTCACCCCTCCACTTT. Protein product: CASSFAGTLENSPLHF.

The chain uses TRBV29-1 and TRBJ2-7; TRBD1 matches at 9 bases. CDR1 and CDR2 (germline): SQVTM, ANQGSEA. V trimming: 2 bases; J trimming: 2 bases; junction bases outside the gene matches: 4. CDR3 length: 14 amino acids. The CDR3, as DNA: TGCAGCGTTGAAAGGACAGGGGTCACCTACGAGCAGTACTTC. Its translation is CSVERTGVTYEQYF.

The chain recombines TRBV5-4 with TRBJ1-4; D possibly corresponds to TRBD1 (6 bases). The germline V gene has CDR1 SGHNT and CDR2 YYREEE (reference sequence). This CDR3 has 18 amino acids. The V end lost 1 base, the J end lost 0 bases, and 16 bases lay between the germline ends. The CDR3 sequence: CASSLWKGKGATNEKLFF. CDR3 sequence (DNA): TGTGCCAGCAGCTTGTGGAAGGGGAAGGGGGCAACTAATGAAAAACTGTTTTTT.